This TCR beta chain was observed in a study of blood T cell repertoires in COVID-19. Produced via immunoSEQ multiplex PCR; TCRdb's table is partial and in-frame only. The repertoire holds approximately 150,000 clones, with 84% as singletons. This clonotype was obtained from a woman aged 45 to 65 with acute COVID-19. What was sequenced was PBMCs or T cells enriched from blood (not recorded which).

CDR3 nucleotide sequence: TGTGCCAGCAGTTACTCGCGGGGACAGGGGGCTCAGCCCCAGCATTTT. Translation: CASSYSRGQGAQPQHF. The chain combines TRBV6-5 with TRBJ1-5; 12 nucleotides line up with TRBD1. J lost 6 bases, V lost 0 bases, and 3 bases had no gene match. Germline V gene sequence: CDR1 MNHEY, CDR2 SVGAGI. This CDR3 spans 16 amino acids.